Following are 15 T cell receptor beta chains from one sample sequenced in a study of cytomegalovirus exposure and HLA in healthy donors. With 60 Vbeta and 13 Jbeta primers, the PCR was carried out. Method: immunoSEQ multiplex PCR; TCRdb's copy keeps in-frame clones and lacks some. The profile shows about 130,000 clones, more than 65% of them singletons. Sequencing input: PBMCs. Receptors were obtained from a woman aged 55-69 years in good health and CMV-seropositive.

CDR3 loop: CASSQGTGSYNEQFF. In DNA form, the CDR3 reads TGCGCCAGCAGCCAAGGGACAGGGAGCTACAATGAGCAGTTCTTC. The chain carries TRBV4-1 and TRBJ2-1; the match to TRBD1 covers 8 bases. V trimming: 1 base; J trimming: 3 bases; junction bases outside the gene matches: 2. Germline V gene data show CDR1 as MGHRA and CDR2 as YSYEKL. This CDR3 spans 15 amino acids.

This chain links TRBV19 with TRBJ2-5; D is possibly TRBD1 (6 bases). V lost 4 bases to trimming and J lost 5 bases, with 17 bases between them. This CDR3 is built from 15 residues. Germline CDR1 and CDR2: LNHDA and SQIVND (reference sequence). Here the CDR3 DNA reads TGTGCCAGTAGTAAAGAGGCAGGACAGATGGAGACCCAGTACTTC. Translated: CASSKEAGQMETQYF.

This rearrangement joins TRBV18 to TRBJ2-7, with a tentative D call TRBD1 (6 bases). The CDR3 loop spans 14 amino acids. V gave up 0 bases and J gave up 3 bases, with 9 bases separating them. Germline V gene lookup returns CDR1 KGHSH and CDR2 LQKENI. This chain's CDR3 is CASSPPQTGYEQYF. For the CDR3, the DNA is TGTGCCAGCTCACCACCGCAGACAGGCTACGAGCAGTACTTC.

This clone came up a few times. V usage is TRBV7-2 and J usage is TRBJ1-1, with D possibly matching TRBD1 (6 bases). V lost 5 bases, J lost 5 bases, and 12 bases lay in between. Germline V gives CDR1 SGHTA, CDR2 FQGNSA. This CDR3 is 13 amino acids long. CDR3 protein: CASSTQGRTEAFF. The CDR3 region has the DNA TGTGCCAGCAGCACGCAGGGGAGAACTGAAGCTTTCTTT.

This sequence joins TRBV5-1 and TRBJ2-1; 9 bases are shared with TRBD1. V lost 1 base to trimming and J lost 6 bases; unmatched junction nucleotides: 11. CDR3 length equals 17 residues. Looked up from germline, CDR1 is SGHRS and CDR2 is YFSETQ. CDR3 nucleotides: TGCGCCAGCAGCTTGCCCCGTACAGGGGGCGTGGGCAATGAGCAGTTCTTC. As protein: CASSLPRTGGVGNEQFF.

The CDR3 protein is CASSSRPPADSPLHF. The CDR3, as DNA: TGTGCCAGCAGCTCGCGTCCTCCGGCGGATTCACCCCTCCACTTT. V and J are TRBV11-2 and TRBJ1-6; D remains ambiguous. Germline assignment: CDR1 SGHAT and CDR2 FQNNGV. This CDR3 contains 15 residues. Between the trimmed V and J ends, which lost 4 bases and 8 bases, there was a span of 15 bases.

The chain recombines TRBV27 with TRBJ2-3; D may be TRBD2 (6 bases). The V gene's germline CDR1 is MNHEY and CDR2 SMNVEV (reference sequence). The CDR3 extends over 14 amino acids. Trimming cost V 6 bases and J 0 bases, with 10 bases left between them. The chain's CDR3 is CASRYGTSTDTQYF. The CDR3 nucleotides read TGTGCCAGCAGGTACGGGACTAGCACAGATACGCAGTATTTT.

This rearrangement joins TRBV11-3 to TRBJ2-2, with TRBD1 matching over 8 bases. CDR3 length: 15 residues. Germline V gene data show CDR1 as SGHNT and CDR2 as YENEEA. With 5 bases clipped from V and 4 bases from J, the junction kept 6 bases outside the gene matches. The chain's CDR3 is CASSKTGESTGELFF. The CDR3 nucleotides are TGTGCCAGCAGCAAGACAGGGGAAAGCACCGGGGAGCTGTTTTTT.

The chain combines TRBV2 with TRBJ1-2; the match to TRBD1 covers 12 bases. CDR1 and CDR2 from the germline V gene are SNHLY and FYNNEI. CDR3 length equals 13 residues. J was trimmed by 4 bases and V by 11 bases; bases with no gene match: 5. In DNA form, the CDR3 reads TGTGCCTCCCGGGACAGGGGGCCCTATGGCTACACCTTC. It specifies CASRDRGPYGYTF.

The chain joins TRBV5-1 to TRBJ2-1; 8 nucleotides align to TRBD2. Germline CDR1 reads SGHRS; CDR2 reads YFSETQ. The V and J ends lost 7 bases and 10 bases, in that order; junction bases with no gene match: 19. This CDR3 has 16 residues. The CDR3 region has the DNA TGCGCCAGCGGGCCGGGAGGGACCGGAGTGTCGGGGGAGCAGTTCTTC. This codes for CASGPGGTGVSGEQFF.

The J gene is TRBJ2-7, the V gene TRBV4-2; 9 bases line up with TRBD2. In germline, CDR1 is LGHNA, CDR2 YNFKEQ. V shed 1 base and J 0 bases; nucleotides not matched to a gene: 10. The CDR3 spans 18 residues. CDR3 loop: CASSQGASGVPNSYEQYF. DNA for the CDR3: TGTGCCAGCAGCCAAGGAGCTAGCGGGGTCCCGAACTCCTACGAGCAGTACTTC.

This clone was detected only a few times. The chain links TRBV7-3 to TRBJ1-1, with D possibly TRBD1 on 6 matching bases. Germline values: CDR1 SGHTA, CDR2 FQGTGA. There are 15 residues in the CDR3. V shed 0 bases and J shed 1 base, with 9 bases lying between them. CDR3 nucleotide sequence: TGTGCCAGCAGCTTAACCGCCAGGGGGAACACTGAAGCTTTCTTT. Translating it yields CASSLTARGNTEAFF.

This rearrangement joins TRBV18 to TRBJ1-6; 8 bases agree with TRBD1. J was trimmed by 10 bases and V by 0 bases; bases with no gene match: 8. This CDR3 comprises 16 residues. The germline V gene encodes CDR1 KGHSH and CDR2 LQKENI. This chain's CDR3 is CASSPPGQGLQSPLHF. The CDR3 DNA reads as TGTGCCAGCTCACCACCAGGACAGGGACTACAATCACCCCTCCACTTT.

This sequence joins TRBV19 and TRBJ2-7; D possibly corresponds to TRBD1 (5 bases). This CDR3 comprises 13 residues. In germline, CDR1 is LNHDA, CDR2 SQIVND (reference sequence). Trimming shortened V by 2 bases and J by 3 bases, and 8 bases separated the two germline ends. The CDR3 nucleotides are TGTGCCAGTAGTATACAGGGCCACTACGAGCAGTACTTC. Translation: CASSIQGHYEQYF.

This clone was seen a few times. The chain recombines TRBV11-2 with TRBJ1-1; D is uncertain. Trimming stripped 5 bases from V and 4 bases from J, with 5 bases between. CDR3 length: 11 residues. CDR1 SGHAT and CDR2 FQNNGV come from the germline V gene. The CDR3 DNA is TGTGCCAGCAGCCTAAGCACTGAAGCTTTCTTT. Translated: CASSLSTEAFF.